Listed below are T cell receptor beta chains from one sample, sequenced in a study of cytomegalovirus exposure and HLA in healthy donors. TCRdb's copy holds only in-frame clones and misses some; the assay was immunoSEQ multiplex PCR. The sample includes some 79,000 clones, around 76% of them seen just once. Sequenced sample: PBMCs. The source of these receptors is a male donor in good health and CMV-seropositive. Both conserved end residues are part of each CDR3. D genes are given only for firm matches. Rows give clone size only sometimes, using once, few, many, or a class for an expanded clone.

V	J	size	D	DNA	CDR3
TRBV5-1	TRBJ2-1	-	TRBD2	TGCGCCAGCAGCTGGACTAGCGGGACTTACAATGAGCAGTTCTTC	CASSWTSGTYNEQFF
TRBV5-5	TRBJ2-7	once	-	TGTGCCAGCAGCCGCGGTCCCACCTACGAGCAGTACTTC	CASSRGPTYEQYF
TRBV5-6	TRBJ1-1	-	TRBD1	TGTGCCAGCAGCTTTGTAACGGGACAGTTTATAATGATGAACACTGAAGCTTTCTTT	CASSFVTGQFIMMNTEAFF
TRBV28	TRBJ1-4	-	-	TGTGCCAGCACCCAGGGAAACAGACATGAAAAACTGTTTTTT	CASTQGNRHEKLFF
TRBV7-9	TRBJ2-7	few	-	TGTGCCAGCAGCCCGCAACCTCCCGGGTCTGGCCACGAGCAGTACTTC	CASSPQPPGSGHEQYF
TRBV29-1	TRBJ1-2	-	TRBD1	TGCAGCGTTGAAGATCCGACAGGGATCACCTTTGGCTACACCTTC	CSVEDPTGITFGYTF
TRBV4-1	TRBJ1-1	-	-	TGCGCCACAGGACAGCGGAACACTGAAGCTTTCTTT	CATGQRNTEAFF
TRBV7-9	TRBJ2-7	few	-	TGTGCCAGCAGCTTAGGGCTAGCGAGCTCCTACGAGCAGTACTTC	CASSLGLASSYEQYF
TRBV14	TRBJ2-7	-	TRBD1	TGTGCCAGCAGCCCCCCCACGGACAGGGGCTTACCCTACGAGCAGTACTTC	CASSPPTDRGLPYEQYF
TRBV5-8	TRBJ2-5	once	-	TGTGCCAGCAGCTTGTGGGGAGAAGAGACCCAGTACTTC	CASSLWGEETQYF
TRBV9	TRBJ1-2	-	-	TGTGCCAGCAGCGTAGCAATAGGGGAGGGCTATGGCTACACCTTC	CASSVAIGEGYGYTF
TRBV19	TRBJ2-1	-	TRBD2	TGTGCCAGTAGTATCGGACTAGCGGGAGCCTACAATGAGCAGTTCTTC	CASSIGLAGAYNEQFF
TRBV2	TRBJ1-5	-	-	TGTGCCAGCAGTGAGTTTAGCCTAACGGGACAGCCCCAGCATTTT	CASSEFSLTGQPQHF
TRBV2	TRBJ1-2	few	TRBD1	TGTGCCAGCAGTGTACCCCGGGACAGGGGTAACTATGGCTACACCTTC	CASSVPRDRGNYGYTF
TRBV7-5	TRBJ2-1	-	-	TGTGCCAGAAGCGACAAGGTTGGACTCCAAGACAATGAGCAGTTCTTC	CARSDKVGLQDNEQFF
TRBV30	TRBJ1-1	-	TRBD1	TGTGCCTCCCGAGGGGGCATTTACACTGAAGCTTTCTTT	CASRGGIYTEAFF
TRBV9	TRBJ2-3	-	TRBD2	TGTGCCAGCAGCGTAGGGGGACTAGCGGGCGCAGATACGCAGTATTTT	CASSVGGLAGADTQYF
TRBV5-5	TRBJ2-1	-	-	TGTGCCAGCAGCTTGGGTTTTATGGGGGGTAGTAATGAGCAGTTCTTC	CASSLGFMGGSNEQFF
TRBV5-4	TRBJ2-1	-	TRBD2	TGTGCCAGCAGCCCTAGCGGGAACCACAATGAGCAGTTCTTC	CASSPSGNHNEQFF
TRBV5-1	TRBJ2-3	once	-	TGCGCCAGCAGCTTAATGGTAGCCCCCACAGATACGCAGTATTTT	CASSLMVAPTDTQYF
TRBV29-1	TRBJ1-2	-	TRBD1	TGCAGCGTAACCGGGACAGGTTATGGCTACACCTTC	CSVTGTGYGYTF
TRBV15	TRBJ2-7	-	TRBD1	TGTGCCACCAGTCAAGAGGTCGGGGGACAGGTAGCCGACGAGCAGTACTTC	CATSQEVGGQVADEQYF
TRBV7-2	TRBJ1-5	-	TRBD1	TGTGCCAGCAGCTTAGCAGGGGGCGGTCAGCCCCAGCATTTT	CASSLAGGGQPQHF
TRBV7-2	TRBJ2-3	-	TRBD2	TGTGCCAGCAGCTTTAGCGGGGGATACACAGATACGCAGTATTTT	CASSFSGGYTDTQYF
TRBV7-6	TRBJ2-5	few	-	TGTGCCAGCAGCTTAGGGGACTTCCAAGAGACCCAGTACTTC	CASSLGDFQETQYF
TRBV14	TRBJ2-7	-	-	TGTGCCAGCAGCCAAGAGGGGATTCCCGCGGGGCGGAGCTCCTACGAGCAGTACTTC	CASSQEGIPAGRSSYEQYF
TRBV6-1	TRBJ1-3	-	-	TGTGCCAGCAGTGAAGTTGTCAGGGGACTATTATATGCTGGAAACACCATATATTTT	CASSEVVRGLLYAGNTIYF
TRBV27	TRBJ2-7	-	-	TGTGCCAGCAGTCCGAATTACTACGAGCAGTACTTC	CASSPNYYEQYF
TRBV7-8	TRBJ2-1	-	-	TGTGCCAGTCAACTAGGTTCCTACAATGAGCAGTTCTTC	CASQLGSYNEQFF
TRBV29-1	TRBJ1-2	-	TRBD1	TGCAGCGTTTTGACAGGGGGCGACGGCTACACCTTC	CSVLTGGDGYTF
TRBV29-1	TRBJ2-7	-	TRBD1	TGCAGCGTTCGGGACAGGGGAAACTACGAGCAGTACTTC	CSVRDRGNYEQYF
TRBV4-1	TRBJ2-1	-	-	TGCGCCAGCAGGGCACCGGGACTCCTCGGGTACAATGAGCAGTTCTTC	CASRAPGLLGYNEQFF
TRBV2	TRBJ1-5	-	TRBD1	TGTGCCAGCAGGGGCGGGACAGCCCAGCCCCAGCATTTT	CASRGGTAQPQHF
TRBV30	TRBJ1-5	-	-	TGTGCCTGGGGCGAAGGGGTGAGGAATCAGCCCCAGCATTTT	CAWGEGVRNQPQHF
TRBV5-6	TRBJ2-7	-	-	TGTGCCAGCAGCTATGGGGGGACAGTCCCAAGGGGGCAGTACTTC	CASSYGGTVPRGQYF
TRBV9	TRBJ1-1	-	-	TGTGCCAGCAGCCTAGGTGGTAGCACTGAAGCTTTCTTT	CASSLGGSTEAFF
TRBV27	TRBJ1-2	-	-	TGTGCCAGCAGGGGAGGGTTCGAGTATGGCTACACCTTC	CASRGGFEYGYTF
TRBV5-1	TRBJ1-4	-	TRBD1	TGCGCCAGCAGCCGACAAGGGACAGTGAATGAAAAACTGTTTTTT	CASSRQGTVNEKLFF
TRBV9	TRBJ2-7	-	TRBD2	TGTGCCAGCAGCGAGGGACTACTCTCCTACGAGCAGTACTTC	CASSEGLLSYEQYF
TRBV5-1	TRBJ2-1	once	-	TGCGCCAGCAGCTTGGCTGGGGGCGGCTACAATGAGCAGTTCTTC	CASSLAGGGYNEQFF
TRBV6-5	TRBJ1-5	-	-	TGTGCCAGCCAATACAGTTTTAATCAGCCCCAGCATTTT	CASQYSFNQPQHF
TRBV5-1	TRBJ1-6	-	TRBD1	TGCGCCAGCAGACGGGACAGGGTAGATTCACCCCTCCACTTT	CASRRDRVDSPLHF
TRBV15	TRBJ1-2	-	-	TGTGCCACCAGCAACCTTCCACAGGGCGCTAACTATGGCTACACCTTC	CATSNLPQGANYGYTF
TRBV6-6	TRBJ2-7	-	TRBD1	TGTGCCAGCAGACAACAGGGGGTCTACGAGCAGTACTTC	CASRQQGVYEQYF
TRBV7-8	TRBJ1-3	-	-	TGTGCCAGCAGCTTAGTAGGAAACACCATATATTTT	CASSLVGNTIYF
TRBV19	TRBJ1-5	-	TRBD1	TGTGCCACCAGAGGGACAGGGGGCAATCAGCCCCAGCATTTT	CATRGTGGNQPQHF
TRBV10-3	TRBJ2-1	-	TRBD2	TGTGCCATCAGCTCGGGGGGTGGGACTGGGCTCCACAATGAGCAGTTCTTC	CAISSGGGTGLHNEQFF
TRBV5-1	TRBJ2-7	-	TRBD1	TGCGCCAGCAGCCCGGGACAGGGGGCTGGCGAGCAGTACTTC	CASSPGQGAGEQYF